This T cell receptor (beta chain) was documented in a study of HIV-infected children after antiretroviral therapy interruption. Unique molecular identifiers were included in an RNA-based 3' RACE TCR library. TCRdb processed the 3' RACE reads anew with MiXCR; each CDR3 protein has one entry. The profile shows some 90,000 distinct CDR3 sequences, 6.9% of them singletons. Treatment specified: PENTA 11 planned treatment interruption arm or continuous ART arm. This clonotype was recorded many times. The CDR3 sequence is 11 residues long. V lost 5 bases and J lost 4, with 5 bases in between. CDR1 and CDR2 from the germline V gene are MNHNY and SVGAGI (reference sequence).

The specimen comprised CD45RA+ CD4+ T cells from PBMCs, pooled from several time points, sampled from a donor given antiretroviral therapy, either interrupted or continuous. Documented subset: naive CD4+ CD45RA+ CD45RO- T cells. This TCR was recovered from a pool of human donors with HIV. V gene TRBV6-6 combines with J gene TRBJ1-2; D ambiguous. CDR3 DNA sequence: TGTGCCAGCAGTACCACCTATGGCTACACCTTC. Translated: CASSTTYGYTF.